The T cell receptor (beta chain) under discussion was sequenced for a study of shared clonotypes between healthy human individuals (dated by TCRdb to 2018 to 2020). Background on the whole study: A few men and a couple of women, aged 18 to 49 years, made up the cohort. Libraries were prepared and TCR repertoires were sequenced by different laboratories using diverse techniques, in order to increase sequencing depth and limit assay-specific biases. Per donor, three plates each were used for CD4 naive and CD4 memory, two for CD8 naive, and one for CD8 memory. To estimate repertoire size and how much clonotype sharing occurs between individuals, the study deeply sequenced the blood TCR repertoires of roughly 5 healthy adults. Per donor, leukapheresis produced somewhere between about 0.94 and 9 billion PBMCs. What the authors observed across the whole study: Compared with non-shared clonotypes, the clonotypes found in all four sorted-subset donors had higher generation probabilities. Pairwise subsampling indicated that sequencing depth was expected to affect the degree of clonotype sharing among donors. Incomplete sequencing was indicated by rarefaction of sorted-subset datasets, despite the large sequencing depth. Because the study included a small number of donors, the genetic and exposure-history diversity represented was limited. When several donors were compared, the shared fraction of clonotypes was about 5.2% for naive CD4, roughly 3.3% for naive CD8, roughly 2.5% for memory CD4, and roughly 0.4% for memory CD8. Sampling was restricted to blood, and TCR repertoires in tissues likely differ from the TCR repertoires found in blood. Larger estimated clonotype richness was generally found for naive subsets than for memory subsets.

Healthy HIV-negative adults with no recently reported acute infections or vaccinations were included as donors. Every donor was a Caucasian adult living in Nashville, Tennessee, USA. CD4+ T cells were enriched by magnetic negative selection, after which naive cells were positively selected on CD45RA and the negative fraction was taken as the memory subset. Blood was obtained by leukapheresis, after which PBMCs were separated by Ficoll-Histopaque density gradient centrifugation and cryopreserved in liquid nitrogen vapor phase. Purity and quantity of every magnetically sorted T cell population were checked by analytical flow cytometry. Genomic DNA was isolated from every sorted fraction and measured by UV absorbance on a Nanodrop 2000c. The germline V gene provides CDR1 SGDLS and CDR2 YYNGEE. V is reduced by 4 bases and J by 0 bases, leaving a spacing of 11 bases between them. From the cysteine through the phenylalanine, the CDR3 covers 16 amino acids. Only the CDR3 part of the read is kept: 48 bases, read in frame from the first base.

Using the deep immunoSEQ assay, multiplex PCR amplified TCR CDR3 regions from genomic DNA. Extracted genomic DNA from each cell subset was distributed evenly across all wells of several immunoSEQ 96-well plates, and each plate was treated as a replicate. For sorted subsets, roughly 200 ng genomic DNA, equal to some 28,000 T cell genomes, was loaded into each replicate PCR. The purified libraries were quantified using a Qubit 3.0 fluorometer, sized with a Bioanalyzer 2100, and then quantified again using the KAPA Library Quantification kit. A separate single-read 150-cycle Illumina NextSeq 550 flow cell was used to sequence each immunoSEQ 96-well plate. Under the source paper's analysis protocol: Because the immunoSEQ output held only junctional sequences and lacked quality scores, the filtering could not match the filtering applied to full-length reads. Sequences were annotated with PyIR, a Python wrapper for IgBLAST v1.9, using IMGT germline references to assign V/J genes and CDR3. Reads were filtered out if the reads had weak V/J assignments (E-value above 1e-6), no CDR3, stop codons, out-of-frame junctions, or ambiguous translated residues. V3J clonotypes were defined as sequences sharing the same inferred V gene, J gene, and CDR3 amino acid sequence. Percentage overlap between repertoires was calculated by dividing the number of shared unique clonotypes by the size of the smaller repertoire. Three approaches were used to assess repertoire richness: RTK rarefaction, the Chao1 estimator, and Recon v2.1 estimates of unobserved clonotypes. OLGA was used to compute generation probabilities for all TCRbeta clonotypes that the gDNA method yielded from a handful of donors. TCRdb obtained this table from immuneACCESS and retained in-frame rearrangements with V and J assigned. These tables miss some clones; where compared with another copy, unresolved V genes account for less than half of the shortfall, and the remainder is unexplained. The DNA gave D and trimming, while V, J and clone size come from that table. This sample comprises millions of clones, 85% to 95% of them detected only once. The ten most abundant clones make up 0.39% of the sample.

In regard to this clone: There is no known antigen for this receptor. One base away there is no much larger clone; base qualities are not given.

The receptor comes from a man aged 18-30 years in good health. Some clones in this sample may be carry-over from other donors' samples. The V gene is TRBV9 and the J gene is TRBJ2-6; a confident D gene designation cannot be given. The specimen was naive CD4+ T cells from PBMCs. The cell subset or site label on this specimen signifies: CD45RA+ positively selected. The bases are TGTGCCAGCAGCCCCCAGTTATCCTCTGGGGCCAACGTCCTGACTTTC. This sequence encodes CASSPQLSSGANVLTF.